This T cell receptor beta chain was sequenced for a study of T cells in localized non-small cell lung cancer. Overall study findings and caveats: Adjacent lung held a median roughly 60 of the top 100 tumor clones. Only one tumor region went through sequencing, so heterogeneity may still be there. Tumor trailed uninvolved adjacent lung in T cell clonality, which peaked there. In the blood, greater T cell density corresponded to longer overall survival.

The repertoire was sequenced with immunoSEQ multiplex PCR; TCRdb's copy has only in-frame clones and lacks some. Here the sample spans about 41,000 clones, about 88% being singletons. Per germline, CDR1 SGHRS and CDR2 YFSETQ. Germline trimming cut 7 bases from V and 4 bases from J; bases unmatched to any gene: 5. CDR3 size: 13 residues. On this clone itself: Its target is unknown.

The sample was peripheral blood, taken before any cancer treatment. This TCR was sampled from a woman between 18 and 50 years old with stage III lung adenocarcinoma. J is TRBJ1-1 and V is TRBV5-1; 9 positions match TRBD1. Here the CDR3 reads CASALQGATEAFF. As DNA, the CDR3 is TGCGCCAGCGCCTTACAGGGGGCCACTGAAGCTTTCTTT. The entire variable domain, with the rest obtained from reference TRBV5-1 and TRBJ1-1, is as follows: KAGVTQTPRYLIKTRGQQVTLSCSPISGHRSVSWYQQTPGQGLQFLFEYFSETQRNKGNFPGRFSGRQFSNSRSEMNVSTLELGDSALYLCASALQGATEAFFGQGTRLTVV.